One and the same sample provided the 6 T cell receptor beta chains below, sequenced in a study of blood T cell repertoires in COVID-19. The protocol was immunoSEQ multiplex PCR, while the TCRdb copy is restricted to in-frame clones and leaves out a portion. The sample has approximately 74,000 clones, around 88% seen once. The sequenced material came from peripheral blood. Receptors were obtained from a woman of 80 years or more with active or convalescent COVID-19.

V gene TRBV9 combines with J gene TRBJ2-5; 11 bases match TRBD1. The CDR3 covers 15 residues. V trimming: 3 bases; J trimming: 5 bases; junction bases outside the gene matches: 6. The germline V gene encodes CDR1 SGDLS and CDR2 YYNGEE. CDR3 nucleotides: TGTGCCAGCAGCGCCGGGGGACAGGGGGTGGAGACCCAGTACTTC. This encodes CASSAGGQGVETQYF.

The chain employs TRBV5-1 and TRBJ2-7, with 9 bases matching TRBD1. CDR1 SGHRS and CDR2 YFSETQ come from the germline V gene. The CDR3 totals 14 residues. With V trimmed by 2 bases and J by 0 bases, 0 bases remained unmatched. The CDR3 DNA sequence: TGCGCCAGCAGCTTACAGGGGGCCTCCTACGAGCAGTACTTC. It translates to CASSLQGASYEQYF.

The gene calls are TRBV6-5 and TRBJ2-5, with TRBD2 as a possible D gene (6 bases). Between the trimmed V and J ends, which lost 0 bases and 4 bases, there was a span of 15 bases. CDR1 is MNHEY and CDR2 is SVGAGI in the germline V gene. The CDR3 totals 16 residues. CDR3 protein: CASSYSTVAGRETQYF. Written as DNA, the CDR3 is TGTGCCAGCAGTTACTCGACCGTTGCGGGGCGAGAGACCCAGTACTTC.

The rearrangement joins TRBV7-9 to TRBJ1-2; D not resolved. V lost 3 bases to trimming and J lost 3 bases, with 11 bases between them. This CDR3 has 14 amino acids. CDR1 is SEHNR and CDR2 is FQNEAQ in the germline V gene (reference sequence). The CDR3 is CASSLGRGDYGYTF. The CDR3 DNA sequence: TGTGCCAGCAGCTTGGGTCGAGGTGACTATGGCTACACCTTC.

The V gene is TRBV5-1, the J gene TRBJ2-6; tentatively, D is TRBD1 (5 bases). Trimming left V 0 bases short and J 0 bases short, with 13 bases between. The CDR3 is made up of 18 amino acids. Germline V lookup: CDR1 SGHRS, CDR2 YFSETQ. CDR3 amino acids: CASSLALLTASGANVLTF. The CDR3 nucleotides are TGCGCCAGCAGCTTGGCCCTTTTGACAGCCTCTGGGGCCAACGTCCTGACTTTC.

The V call is TRBV6-2 or TRBV6-3, the J call TRBJ2-7; a possible D gene is TRBD2 (5 bases). From germline, CDR1 is MNHEY and CDR2 SVGEGT. CDR3 length: 14 residues. V was trimmed by 0 bases and J by 3 bases, leaving 9 bases between them. The CDR3 nucleotides read TGTGCCAGCAGTTACTCGGAGGTTCTCTACGAGCAGTACTTC. Protein: CASSYSEVLYEQYF.